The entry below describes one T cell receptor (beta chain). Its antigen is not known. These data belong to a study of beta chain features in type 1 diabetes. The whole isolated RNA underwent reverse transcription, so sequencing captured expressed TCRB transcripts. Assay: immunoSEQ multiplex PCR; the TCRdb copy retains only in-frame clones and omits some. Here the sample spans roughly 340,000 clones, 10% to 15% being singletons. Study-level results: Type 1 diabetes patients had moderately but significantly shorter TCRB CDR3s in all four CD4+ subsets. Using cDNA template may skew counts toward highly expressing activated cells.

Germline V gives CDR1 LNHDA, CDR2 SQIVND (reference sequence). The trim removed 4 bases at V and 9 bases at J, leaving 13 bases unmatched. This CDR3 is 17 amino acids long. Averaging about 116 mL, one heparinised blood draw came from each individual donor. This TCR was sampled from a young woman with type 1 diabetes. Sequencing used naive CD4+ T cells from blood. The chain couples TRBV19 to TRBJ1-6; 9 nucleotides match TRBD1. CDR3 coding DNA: TGTGCCAGTAGTACTGGCCGAGGGACAGGGTCGGGTTCACCCCTCCACTTT. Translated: CASSTGRGTGSGSPLHF. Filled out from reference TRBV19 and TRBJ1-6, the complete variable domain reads DGGITQSPKYLFRKEGQNVTLSCEQNLNHDAMYWYRQDPGQGLRLIYYSQIVNDFQKGDIAEGYSVSREKKESFPLTVTSAQKNPTAFYLCASSTGRGTGSGSPLHFGNGTRLTVT.